The next 15 T cell receptor beta chains were all read from a single sample in a study of shared clonotypes between healthy human individuals. Sequencing used immunoSEQ multiplex PCR; TCRdb keeps in-frame clones, though not all of them. The repertoire holds roughly 2.6 million clones, with 90% to 95% as singletons. Input material: naive CD4+ T cells sorted from blood. Subset: CD45RA+ positively selected. These receptors were taken from a young man in good health.

Regarding this clone: This sample includes further DNA sequences coding for the same CDR3. The genes are TRBV4-2 and TRBJ2-3, with 12 bases fitting TRBD2. Germline values: CDR1 LGHNA, CDR2 YNFKEQ. The CDR3 sequence is 18 residues long. Trimming at V came to 2 bases and at J to 1 base, leaving 7 bases not matched to a gene. Here the CDR3 DNA reads TGTGCCAGCAGCCAAACTCCGGGACTAGCGGGCCGCACAGATACGCAGTATTTT. Residues: CASSQTPGLAGRTDTQYF.

The chain employs TRBV6-6 and TRBJ2-7, with 8 bases matching TRBD1. Germline V lookup: CDR1 MNHNY, CDR2 SVGAGI (reference sequence). The junction had 8 bases not matched to a gene; V was cut back by 4 bases and J by 0 bases. The CDR3 runs 16 residues. The CDR3 is CASSSPAGGLSYEQYF. For the CDR3, the DNA is TGTGCCAGCAGTTCCCCCGCAGGGGGCCTCTCCTACGAGCAGTACTTC.

The J gene is TRBJ1-1, the V gene TRBV9; perhaps TRBD1 as D (5 bases). Looked up from germline, CDR1 is SGDLS and CDR2 is YYNGEE. The CDR3 totals 15 residues. Trimming removed 0 bases at V and 10 bases at J, with 19 bases between. This CDR3 is CASSVDEGFQGVAFF. The CDR3 nucleotides read TGTGCCAGCAGCGTAGATGAGGGGTTTCAAGGAGTAGCTTTCTTT.

This chain uses TRBV2 with TRBJ1-5; D unresolved. The length of the CDR3 is 15 residues. Trimming pared 7 bases from V and 0 bases from J, leaving 13 bases between. The germline gives CDR1 SNHLY, CDR2 FYNNEI. The CDR3 loop reads CASNGLSDSNQPQHF. The CDR3 DNA reads TGTGCCAGCAACGGGTTGTCAGATAGCAATCAGCCCCAGCATTTT.

This chain links TRBV14 with TRBJ2-3; 10 nucleotides agree with TRBD2. The CDR3 totals 15 residues. J was trimmed by 4 bases and V by 6 bases; bases with no gene match: 7. CDR1 SGHDN and CDR2 FVKESK come from the germline V gene. The CDR3 region is CASRIAGGRSDTQYF. CDR3 DNA sequence: TGTGCCAGCAGGATAGCGGGGGGAAGGTCAGATACGCAGTATTTT.

The chain carries TRBV5-1 and TRBJ2-2; D unclear. Germline loops: CDR1 SGHRS, CDR2 YFSETQ. Trimming took 0 bases from V and 4 from J, leaving 13 bases between them. The CDR3 contains 16 residues. This CDR3 is CASSLVGLQSTGELFF. CDR3 in DNA: TGCGCCAGCAGCTTGGTCGGGCTGCAGAGCACCGGGGAGCTGTTTTTT.

The J gene is TRBJ2-3, the V gene TRBV16, with D possibly matching TRBD1 (5 bases). The CDR3 extends over 13 amino acids. The V gene lost 4 bases and the J gene lost 3 bases, with 8 bases spanning the gap. Germline V lookup: CDR1 KGHSY, CDR2 FQNENV. This CDR3 is CASSRQGTDTQYF. The CDR3 DNA sequence: TGTGCCAGCAGCCGGCAGGGAACAGATACGCAGTATTTT.

The chain combines TRBV5-6 with TRBJ2-7; TRBD2 might be the D (6 bases). V was shortened by 4 bases and J by 7 bases, with 15 bases between the two germline ends. This CDR3 contains 13 residues. Germline V gives CDR1 SGHDT, CDR2 YYEEEE. The CDR3 nucleotides read TGTGCCAGCAGCCCCTGGGGGGTGGGGGAGCAGTACTTC. Translated: CASSPWGVGEQYF.

The chain links TRBV7-2 to TRBJ2-5, with D uncertain. Germline-derived CDR1 and CDR2 are SGHTA and FQGNSA. Trimming removed 3 bases from V and 6 bases from J, with 5 bases in between. This CDR3 region has 11 residues. CDR3 residues: CASSFAQTQYF. The CDR3 nucleotides are TGTGCCAGCAGCTTTGCCCAGACCCAGTACTTC.

This CDR3 is CASSQGQATDYEQYF. CDR3 coding DNA: TGTGCCAGCAGTCAAGGACAGGCGACAGATTACGAGCAGTACTTC. The chain carries TRBV6-6 and TRBJ2-7; 7 bases are a match to TRBD1. Per germline, CDR1 MNHNY and CDR2 SVGAGI (reference sequence). Trimming took 5 bases from V and 4 from J; bases not matched to a gene: 11. This CDR3 has 15 residues.

V gene TRBV28 combines with J gene TRBJ2-7; 7 nucleotides line up with TRBD1. There are 14 residues in the CDR3. Trimming at V came to 2 bases and at J to 3 bases, leaving 4 bases not matched to a gene. Germline assignment: CDR1 MDHEN and CDR2 SYDVKM. The CDR3 loop is CASSLQGVVYEQYF. The CDR3 bases are TGTGCCAGCAGTTTACAGGGGGTGGTCTACGAGCAGTACTTC.

Only one count was recorded for this clone. The chain recombines TRBV29-1 with TRBJ1-1; D perhaps matches TRBD1 (6 bases). Trimming stripped 6 bases from V and 6 bases from J, with 14 bases between. The CDR3 runs 12 residues. CDR1 is SQVTM and CDR2 is ANQGSEA in the germline V gene. CDR3 in amino acids: CSVTGGAAEAFF. As DNA, the CDR3 is TGCAGCGTCACGGGGGGCGCGGCTGAAGCTTTCTTT.

The V gene is TRBV9, the J gene TRBJ2-3, with D unclear. Germline-derived CDR1 and CDR2 are SGDLS and YYNGEE. With 4 bases removed from V and 2 bases from J, the gap between germline ends came to 8 bases. The CDR3 is made up of 13 amino acids. The CDR3 nucleotides are TGTGCCAGCAGCAACAGACCCACAGATACGCAGTATTTT. Translated, it gives CASSNRPTDTQYF.

The J gene is TRBJ1-2, the V gene TRBV7-9; perhaps TRBD1 as D (5 bases). The ends were cut back, 1 base at V and 3 bases at J, with 9 bases in the middle. The germline V gene encodes CDR1 SEHNR and CDR2 FQNEAQ (reference sequence). CDR3 length: 14 amino acids. The CDR3: CASSLGQNDYGYTF. For the CDR3, the DNA is TGTGCCAGCAGCTTAGGACAGAATGACTATGGCTACACCTTC.

This chain uses TRBV5-1 with TRBJ1-6, with D possibly matching TRBD1 (6 bases). Between the trimmed V and J ends, which lost 1 base and 9 bases, there was a span of 20 bases. CDR1 SGHRS and CDR2 YFSETQ come from the germline V gene. The CDR3 is 17 amino acids. Here the CDR3 DNA reads TGCGCCAGCAGCTTGACCGGACAGCTCGGAAATGGTTCACCCCTCCACTTT. This gives the protein CASSLTGQLGNGSPLHF.